This TCR beta chain derives from a study of breast tumors, draining lymph nodes, adjacent tissues. For this clonotype: The antigen is undetermined.

TCRdb reprocessed the multiplex PCR reads with MiXCR, giving one entry per CDR3 protein. The table lists 250,000 or so distinct CDR3 sequences, 30% of them singletons. Findings and caveats of the study: Luminal-like breast cancer showed significantly higher tumor–nontumor repertoire similarity than basal-like. Tumor TCR diversity was below lymph nodes but above nontumor tissue. Tumor T cell lymph node origin was a supported hypothesis, not proven. Findings are consistent with lymph node origin and intratumoral expansion of most tumor T cells.

This CDR3 has 14 amino acids. V lost 4 bases and J 5 bases, leaving 13 bases between the germline ends. The germline CDR1 and CDR2 sequences are WNHNN and SYGVQD (reference sequence). The lymph nodes were axillary draining lymph nodes from breast cancer patients. This chain links TRBV10-1 with TRBJ2-3; D could derive from TRBD1 or TRBD2 (6 bases each). What was sequenced was axillary lymph node tissue. The receptor was derived from a female donor with breast cancer. Some clones in this sample may be carry-over from other donors' samples. Here the CDR3 reads CASSGGGLGDTQYF. CDR3 sequence (DNA): TGCGCCAGCAGTGGAGGGGGGCTCGGAGATACGCAGTATTTT.